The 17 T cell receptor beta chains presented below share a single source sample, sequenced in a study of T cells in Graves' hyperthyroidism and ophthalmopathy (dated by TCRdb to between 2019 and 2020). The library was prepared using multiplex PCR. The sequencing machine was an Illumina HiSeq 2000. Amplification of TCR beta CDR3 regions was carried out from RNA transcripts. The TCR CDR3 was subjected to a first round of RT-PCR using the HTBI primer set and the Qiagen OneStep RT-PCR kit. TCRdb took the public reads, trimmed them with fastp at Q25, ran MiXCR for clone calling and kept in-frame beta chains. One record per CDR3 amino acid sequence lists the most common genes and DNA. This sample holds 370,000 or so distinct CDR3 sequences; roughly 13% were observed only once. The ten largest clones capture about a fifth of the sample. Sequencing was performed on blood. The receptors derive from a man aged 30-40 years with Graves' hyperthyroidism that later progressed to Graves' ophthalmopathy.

In DNA form, the CDR3 reads TGTGCCAGCAGTTTTTCGGGGGGGGGCACCGGGGAGCTGTTTTTT. The encoded protein is CASSFSGGGTGELFF. The V call is TRBV27, the J call TRBJ2-2; TRBD2 agrees at 8 bases. The CDR3 consists of 15 residues. Germline V gene data show CDR1 as MNHEY and CDR2 as SMNVEV (reference sequence). After removal of 3 bases from V and 4 bases from J, the junction contained 4 bases not matched to a gene.

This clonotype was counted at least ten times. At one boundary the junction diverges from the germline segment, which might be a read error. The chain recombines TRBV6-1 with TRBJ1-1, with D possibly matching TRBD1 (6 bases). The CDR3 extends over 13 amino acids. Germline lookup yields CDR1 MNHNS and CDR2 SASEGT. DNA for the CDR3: TGCGCCAGCAGCGAGACAGGAAGCACTGAAGCTTTCTTT. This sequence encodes CASSETGSTEAFF.

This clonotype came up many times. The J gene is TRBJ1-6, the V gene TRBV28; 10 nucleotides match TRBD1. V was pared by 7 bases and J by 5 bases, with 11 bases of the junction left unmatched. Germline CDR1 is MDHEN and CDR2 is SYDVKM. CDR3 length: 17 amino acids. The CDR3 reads CASTLAGQGTDNSPLHF. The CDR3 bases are TGTGCCAGCACCCTGGCGGGACAGGGGACAGATAATTCACCCCTCCACTTT. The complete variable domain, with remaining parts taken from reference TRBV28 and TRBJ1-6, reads DVKVTQSSRYLVKRTGEKVFLECVQDMDHENMFWYRQDPGLGLRLIYFSYDVKMKEKGDIPEGYSVSREKKERFSLILESASTNQTSMYLCASTLAGQGTDNSPLHFGNGTRLTVT.

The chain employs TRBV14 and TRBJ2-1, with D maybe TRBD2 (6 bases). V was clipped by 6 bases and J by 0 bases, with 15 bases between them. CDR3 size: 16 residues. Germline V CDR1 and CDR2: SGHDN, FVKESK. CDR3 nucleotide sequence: TGTGCCAGCAGTCCTCCGGGGGTCCCCTCCTACAATGAGCAGTTCTTC. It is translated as CASSPPGVPSYNEQFF.

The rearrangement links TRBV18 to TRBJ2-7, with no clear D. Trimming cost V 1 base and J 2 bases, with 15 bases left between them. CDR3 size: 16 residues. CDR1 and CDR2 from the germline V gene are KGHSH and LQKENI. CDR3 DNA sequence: TGTGCCAGCTCACCACTTCCGATCCAGACCCCCTACGAGCAGTACTTC. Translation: CASSPLPIQTPYEQYF.

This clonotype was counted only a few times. The CDR3 loop reads CASKDGFNEKLFF. CDR3 DNA: TGTGCCAGCAAAGACGGATTTAATGAAAAACTGTTTTTT. The chain combines TRBV12-3 or TRBV12-4 with TRBJ1-4; D call uncertain. V was shortened by 7 bases and J by 4 bases, with 10 bases between the two germline ends. The CDR3 is 13 residues long.

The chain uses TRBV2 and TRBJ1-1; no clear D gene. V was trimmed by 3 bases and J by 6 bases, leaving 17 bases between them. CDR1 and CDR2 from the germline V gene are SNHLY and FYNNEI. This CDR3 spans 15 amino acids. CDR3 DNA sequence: TGTGCCAGCAGTGATTGGACCTCCCTGTTGGCTGAAGCTTTCTTT. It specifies CASSDWTSLLAEAFF.

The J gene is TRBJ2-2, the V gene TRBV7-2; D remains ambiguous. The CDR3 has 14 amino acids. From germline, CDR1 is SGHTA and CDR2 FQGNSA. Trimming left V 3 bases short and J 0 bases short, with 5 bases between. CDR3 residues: CASSFATNTGELFF. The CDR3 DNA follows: TGTGCCAGCAGCTTCGCCACGAACACCGGGGAGCTGTTTTTT.

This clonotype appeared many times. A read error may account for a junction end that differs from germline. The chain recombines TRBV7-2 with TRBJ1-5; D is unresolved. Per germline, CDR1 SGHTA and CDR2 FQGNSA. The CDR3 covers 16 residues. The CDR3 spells CASTLSPGTDNQPQHF. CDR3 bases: TGTGCCAGCACCTTAAGCCCGGGAACTGACAATCAGCCCCAGCATTTT.

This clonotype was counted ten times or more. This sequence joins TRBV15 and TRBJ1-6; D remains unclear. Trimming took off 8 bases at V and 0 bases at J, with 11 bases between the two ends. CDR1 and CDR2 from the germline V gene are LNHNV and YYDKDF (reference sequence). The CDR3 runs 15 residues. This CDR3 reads CATRLPSSYNSPLHF. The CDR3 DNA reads TGTGCCACCCGTCTACCGTCCTCCTATAATTCACCCCTCCACTTT.

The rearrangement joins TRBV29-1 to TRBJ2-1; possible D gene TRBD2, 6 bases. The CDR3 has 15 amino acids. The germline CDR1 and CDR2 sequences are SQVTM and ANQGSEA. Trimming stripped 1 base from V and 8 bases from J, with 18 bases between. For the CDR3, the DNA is TGCAGCGTTGAAGTAGTGGAGGGTGTATACGATGAGCAGTTCTTC. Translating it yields CSVEVVEGVYDEQFF.

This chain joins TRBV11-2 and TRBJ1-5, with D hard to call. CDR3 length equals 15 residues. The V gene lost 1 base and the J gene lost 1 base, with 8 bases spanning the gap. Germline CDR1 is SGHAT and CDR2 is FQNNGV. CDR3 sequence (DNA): TGTGCCAGCAGCTTAGGCCGACGGAGCAATCAGCCCCAGCATTTT. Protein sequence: CASSLGRRSNQPQHF.

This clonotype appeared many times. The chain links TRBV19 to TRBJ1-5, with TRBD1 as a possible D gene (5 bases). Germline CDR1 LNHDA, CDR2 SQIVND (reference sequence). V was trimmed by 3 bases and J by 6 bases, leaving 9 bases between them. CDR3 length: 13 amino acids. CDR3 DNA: TGTGCCAGTAGTATCGGAGGGGTTCAGCCCCAGCATTTT. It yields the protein CASSIGGVQPQHF. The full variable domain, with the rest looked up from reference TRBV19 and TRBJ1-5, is DGGITQSPKYLFRKEGQNVTLSCEQNLNHDAMYWYRQDPGQGLRLIYYSQIVNDFQKGDIAEGYSVSREKKESFPLTVTSAQKNPTAFYLCASSIGGVQPQHFGDGTRLSIL.

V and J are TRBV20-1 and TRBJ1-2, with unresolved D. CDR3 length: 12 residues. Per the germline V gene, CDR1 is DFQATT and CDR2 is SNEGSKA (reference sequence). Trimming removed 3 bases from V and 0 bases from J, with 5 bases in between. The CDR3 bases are TGCAGTGCTAGTGTATCTAACTATGGCTACACCTTC. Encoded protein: CSASVSNYGYTF.

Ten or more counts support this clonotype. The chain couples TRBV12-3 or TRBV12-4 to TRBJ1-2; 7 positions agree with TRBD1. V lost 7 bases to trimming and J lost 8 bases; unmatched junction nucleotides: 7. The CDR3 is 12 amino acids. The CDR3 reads CASNRQGRGYTF. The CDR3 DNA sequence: TGTGCCAGCAATCGACAGGGACGAGGCTACACCTTC.

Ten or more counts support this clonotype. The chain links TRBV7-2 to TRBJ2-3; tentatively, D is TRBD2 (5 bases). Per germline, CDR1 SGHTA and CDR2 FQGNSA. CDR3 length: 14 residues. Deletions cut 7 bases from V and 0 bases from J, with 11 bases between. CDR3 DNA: TGTGCCAGCACCCTACTAGTAAGCACAGATACGCAGTATTTT. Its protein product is CASTLLVSTDTQYF.

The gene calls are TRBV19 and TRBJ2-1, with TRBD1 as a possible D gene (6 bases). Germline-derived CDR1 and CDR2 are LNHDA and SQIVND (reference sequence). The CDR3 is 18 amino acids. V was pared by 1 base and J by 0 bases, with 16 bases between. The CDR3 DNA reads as TGTGCCAGTAGTATAGTGAGGGGGAATATGGGCTCCTACAATGAGCAGTTCTTC. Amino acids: CASSIVRGNMGSYNEQFF.